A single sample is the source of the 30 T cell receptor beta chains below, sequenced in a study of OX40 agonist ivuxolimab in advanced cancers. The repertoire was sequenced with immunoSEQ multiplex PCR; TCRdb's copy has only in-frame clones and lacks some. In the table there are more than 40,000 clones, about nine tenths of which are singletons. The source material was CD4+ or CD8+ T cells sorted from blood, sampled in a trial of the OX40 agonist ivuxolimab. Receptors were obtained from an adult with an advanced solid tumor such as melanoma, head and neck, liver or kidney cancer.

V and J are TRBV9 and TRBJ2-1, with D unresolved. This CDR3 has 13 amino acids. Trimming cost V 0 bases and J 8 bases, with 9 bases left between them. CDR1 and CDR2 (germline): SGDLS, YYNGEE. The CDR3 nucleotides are TGTGCCAGCAGCGTAGGACCCAAAGATGAGCAGTTCTTC. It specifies CASSVGPKDEQFF.

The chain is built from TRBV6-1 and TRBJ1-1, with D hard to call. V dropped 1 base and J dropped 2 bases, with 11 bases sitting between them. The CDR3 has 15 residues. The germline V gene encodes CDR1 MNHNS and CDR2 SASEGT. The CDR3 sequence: CASSEGDRGNTEAFF. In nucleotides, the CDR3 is TGTGCCAGCAGTGAAGGGGATCGGGGAAACACTGAAGCTTTCTTT.

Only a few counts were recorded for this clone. The CDR3 here is CASTKTGSYGYTF. CDR3 in DNA: TGCGCCAGCACCAAGACAGGGAGCTATGGCTACACCTTC. This chain links TRBV4-1 with TRBJ1-2, with 7 bases identical to TRBD1. CDR3 length: 13 amino acids. Germline values: CDR1 MGHRA, CDR2 YSYEKL. Trimming cost V 7 bases and J 4 bases; bases outside gene matches: 6.

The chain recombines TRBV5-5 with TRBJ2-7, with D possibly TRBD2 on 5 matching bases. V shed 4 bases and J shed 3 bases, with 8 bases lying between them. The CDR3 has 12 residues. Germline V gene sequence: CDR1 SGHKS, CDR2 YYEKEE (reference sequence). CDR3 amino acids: CASSLGGYEQYF. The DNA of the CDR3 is TGTGCCAGCAGCCTTGGAGGCTACGAGCAGTACTTC.

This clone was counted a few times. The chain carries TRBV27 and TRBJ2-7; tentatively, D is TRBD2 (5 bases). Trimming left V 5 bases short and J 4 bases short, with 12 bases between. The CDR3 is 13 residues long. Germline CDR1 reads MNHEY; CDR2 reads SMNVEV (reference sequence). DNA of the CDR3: TGTGCCAGCAGTCCTATACTAGGTTACGAGCAGTACTTC. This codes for CASSPILGYEQYF.

CDR3 DNA: TGTGCCAGCAGGTGGTTTACTGAAGCTTTCTTT. Translation: CASRWFTEAFF. The rearrangement uses TRBV28 and TRBJ1-1; D unresolved. The CDR3 totals 11 residues. V was cut by 6 bases and J by 5 bases, with 7 bases left in between. CDR1 and CDR2 (germline): MDHEN, SYDVKM.

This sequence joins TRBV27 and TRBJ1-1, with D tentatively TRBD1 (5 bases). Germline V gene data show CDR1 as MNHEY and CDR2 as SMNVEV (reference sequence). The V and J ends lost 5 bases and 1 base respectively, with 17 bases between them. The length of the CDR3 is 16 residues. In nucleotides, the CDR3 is TGTGCCAGCAGTGGTCGAACGGGACGGAGGAACACTGAAGCTTTCTTT. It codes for CASSGRTGRRNTEAFF.

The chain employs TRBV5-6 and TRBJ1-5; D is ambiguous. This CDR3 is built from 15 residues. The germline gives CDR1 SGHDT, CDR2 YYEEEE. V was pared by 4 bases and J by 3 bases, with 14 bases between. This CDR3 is CASSLRGGNNQPQHF. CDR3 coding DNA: TGTGCCAGCAGCCTTCGGGGAGGGAACAATCAGCCCCAGCATTTT. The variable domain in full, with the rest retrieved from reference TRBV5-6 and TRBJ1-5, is DAGVTQSPTHLIKTRGQQVTLRCSPKSGHDTVSWYQQALGQGPQFIFQYYEEEERQRGNFPDRFSGHQFPNYSSELNVNALLLGDSALYLCASSLRGGNNQPQHFGDGTRLSIL.

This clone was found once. DNA of the CDR3: TGTGCCAGCAGTACCGAAACCCCGAGGGGCTACACCTTC. Residues: CASSTETPRGYTF. The rearrangement joins TRBV2 to TRBJ1-2; D remains ambiguous. The CDR3 has 13 amino acids. In germline, CDR1 is SNHLY, CDR2 FYNNEI. V lost 5 bases and J 8 bases, leaving 15 bases between the germline ends.

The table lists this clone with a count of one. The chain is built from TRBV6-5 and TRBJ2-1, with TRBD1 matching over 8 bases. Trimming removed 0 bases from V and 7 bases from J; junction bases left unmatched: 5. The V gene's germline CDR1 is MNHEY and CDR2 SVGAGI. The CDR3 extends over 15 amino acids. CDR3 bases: TGTGCCAGCAGTTACTCTCTACAGGGGGTAAATGAGCAGTTCTTC. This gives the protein CASSYSLQGVNEQFF.

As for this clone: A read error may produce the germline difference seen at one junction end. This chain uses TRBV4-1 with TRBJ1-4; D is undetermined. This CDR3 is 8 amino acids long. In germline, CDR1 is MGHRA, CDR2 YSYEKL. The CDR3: CASSQVPW. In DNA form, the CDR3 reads TGCGCCAGCAGCCAAGTTCCGTGG.

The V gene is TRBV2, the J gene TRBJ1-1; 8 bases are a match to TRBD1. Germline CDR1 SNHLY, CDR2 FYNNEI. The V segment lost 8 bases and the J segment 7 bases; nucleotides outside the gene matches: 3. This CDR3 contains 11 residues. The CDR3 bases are TGTGCCAGCTTACAGGGGGTTGAAGCTTTCTTT. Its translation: CASLQGVEAFF.

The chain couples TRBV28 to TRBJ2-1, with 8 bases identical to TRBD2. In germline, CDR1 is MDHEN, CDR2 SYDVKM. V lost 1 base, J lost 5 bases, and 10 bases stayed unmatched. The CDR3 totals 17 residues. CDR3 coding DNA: TGTGCCAGCAGTTTATTGAGCGGCGGGGGGCACGACAATGAGCAGTTCTTC. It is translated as CASSLLSGGGHDNEQFF.

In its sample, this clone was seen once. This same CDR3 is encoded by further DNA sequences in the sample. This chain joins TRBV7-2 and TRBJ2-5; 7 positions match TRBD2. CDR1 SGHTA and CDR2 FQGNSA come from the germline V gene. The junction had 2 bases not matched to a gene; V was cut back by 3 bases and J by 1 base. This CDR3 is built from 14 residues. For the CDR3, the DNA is TGTGCCAGCAGCTTGGGCGGGAGCCAAGAGACCCAGTACTTC. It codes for CASSLGGSQETQYF.

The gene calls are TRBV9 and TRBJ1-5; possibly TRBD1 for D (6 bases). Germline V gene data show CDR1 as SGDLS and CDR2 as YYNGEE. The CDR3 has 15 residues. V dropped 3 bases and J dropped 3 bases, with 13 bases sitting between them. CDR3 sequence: CASSATGFDNQPQHF. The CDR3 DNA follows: TGTGCCAGCAGCGCCACAGGGTTTGACAATCAGCCCCAGCATTTT.

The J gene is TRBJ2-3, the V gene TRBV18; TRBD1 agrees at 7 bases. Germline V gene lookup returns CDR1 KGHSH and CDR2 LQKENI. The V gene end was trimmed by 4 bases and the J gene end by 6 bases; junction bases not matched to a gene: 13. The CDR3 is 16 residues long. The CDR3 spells CASSLSYDPGQDTQYF. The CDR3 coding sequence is TGTGCCAGCTCACTGAGCTACGATCCGGGACAGGATACGCAGTATTTT.

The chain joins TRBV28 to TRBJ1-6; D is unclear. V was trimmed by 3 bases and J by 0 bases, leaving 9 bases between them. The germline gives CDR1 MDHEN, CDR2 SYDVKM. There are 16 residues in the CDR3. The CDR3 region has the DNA TGTGCCAGCAGTTTCACATCCAGCTCCTATAATTCACCCCTCCACTTT. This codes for CASSFTSSSYNSPLHF.

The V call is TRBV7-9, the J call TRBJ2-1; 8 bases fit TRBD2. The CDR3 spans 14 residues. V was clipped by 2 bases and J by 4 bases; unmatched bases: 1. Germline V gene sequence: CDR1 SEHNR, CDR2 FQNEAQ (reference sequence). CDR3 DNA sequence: TGTGCCAGCAGCTTAAGCGGGAGTTACAATGAGCAGTTCTTC. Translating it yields CASSLSGSYNEQFF. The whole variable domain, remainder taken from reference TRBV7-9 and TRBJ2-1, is DTGVSQNPRHKITKRGQNVTFRCDPISEHNRLYWYRQTLGQGPEFLTYFQNEAQLEKSRLLSDRFSAERPKGSFSTLEIQRTEQGDSAMYLCASSLSGSYNEQFFGPGTRLTVL.

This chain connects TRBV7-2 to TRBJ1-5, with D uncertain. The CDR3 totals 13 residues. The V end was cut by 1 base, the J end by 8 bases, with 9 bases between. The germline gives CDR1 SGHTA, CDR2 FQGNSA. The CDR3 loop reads CASSLDPGKPQHF. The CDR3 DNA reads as TGTGCCAGCAGCTTAGACCCGGGAAAGCCCCAGCATTTT. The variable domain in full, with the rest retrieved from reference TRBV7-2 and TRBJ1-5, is GAGVSQSPSNKVTEKGKDVELRCDPISGHTALYWYRQSLGQGLEFLIYFQGNSAPDKSGLPSDRFSAERTGGSVSTLTIQRTQQEDSAVYLCASSLDPGKPQHFGDGTRLSIL.

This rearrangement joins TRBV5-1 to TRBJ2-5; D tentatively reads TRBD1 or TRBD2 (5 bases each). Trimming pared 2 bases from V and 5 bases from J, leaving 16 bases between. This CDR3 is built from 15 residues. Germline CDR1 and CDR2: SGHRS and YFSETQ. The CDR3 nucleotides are TGCGCCAGCAGCTTAACAGGCCGACGGGGCGAGACCCAGTACTTC. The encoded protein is CASSLTGRRGETQYF.

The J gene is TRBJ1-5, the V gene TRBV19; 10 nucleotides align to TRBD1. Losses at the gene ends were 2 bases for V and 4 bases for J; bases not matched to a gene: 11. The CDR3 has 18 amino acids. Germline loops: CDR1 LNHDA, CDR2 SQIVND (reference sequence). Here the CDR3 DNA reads TGTGCCAGTAGTATAATAGACAGGGGGCGGATTGGGAATCAGCCCCAGCATTTT. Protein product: CASSIIDRGRIGNQPQHF.

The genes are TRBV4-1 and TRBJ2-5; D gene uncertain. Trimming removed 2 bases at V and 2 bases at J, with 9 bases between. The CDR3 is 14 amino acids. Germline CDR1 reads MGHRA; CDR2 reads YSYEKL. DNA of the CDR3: TGCGCCAGCAGCCAATTTCCATCTCAAGAGACCCAGTACTTC. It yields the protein CASSQFPSQETQYF.

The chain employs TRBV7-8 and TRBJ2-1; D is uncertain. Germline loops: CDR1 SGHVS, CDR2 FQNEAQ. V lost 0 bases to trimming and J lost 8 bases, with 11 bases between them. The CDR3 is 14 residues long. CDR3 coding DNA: TGTGCCAGCAGCTTAGCGCCCCAGATGGATGAGCAGTTCTTC. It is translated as CASSLAPQMDEQFF.

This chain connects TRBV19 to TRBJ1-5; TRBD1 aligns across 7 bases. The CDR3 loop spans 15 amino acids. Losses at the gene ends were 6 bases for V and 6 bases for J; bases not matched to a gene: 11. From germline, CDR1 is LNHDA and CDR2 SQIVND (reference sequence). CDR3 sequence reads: CASRSSGGDGQPQHF. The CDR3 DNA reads TGTGCCAGTAGATCGTCAGGGGGGGACGGTCAGCCCCAGCATTTT.

The CDR3 coding sequence is TGTGCCAGCCGACGGGTATTAGTCTCTGGGGCCAACGTCCTGACTTTC. It yields the protein CASRRVLVSGANVLTF. The chain has TRBV5-6 and TRBJ2-6; D gene ambiguous. The CDR3 runs 16 residues. V shed 7 bases and J shed 0 bases, with 14 bases lying between them. CDR1 is SGHDT and CDR2 is YYEEEE in the germline V gene.

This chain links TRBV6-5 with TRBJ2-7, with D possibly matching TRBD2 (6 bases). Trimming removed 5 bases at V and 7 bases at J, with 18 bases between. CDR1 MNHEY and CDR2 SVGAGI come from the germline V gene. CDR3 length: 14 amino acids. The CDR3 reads CASSRGDSPWEQYF. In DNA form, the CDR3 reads TGTGCCAGCAGTCGTGGGGACTCCCCCTGGGAGCAGTACTTC.

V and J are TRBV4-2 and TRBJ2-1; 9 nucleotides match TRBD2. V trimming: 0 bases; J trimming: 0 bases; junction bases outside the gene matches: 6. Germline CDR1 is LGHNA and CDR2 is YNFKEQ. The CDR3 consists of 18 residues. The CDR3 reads CASSQDGGSGSSYNEQFF. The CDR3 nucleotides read TGTGCCAGCAGCCAAGATGGGGGTAGCGGGAGCTCCTACAATGAGCAGTTCTTC.

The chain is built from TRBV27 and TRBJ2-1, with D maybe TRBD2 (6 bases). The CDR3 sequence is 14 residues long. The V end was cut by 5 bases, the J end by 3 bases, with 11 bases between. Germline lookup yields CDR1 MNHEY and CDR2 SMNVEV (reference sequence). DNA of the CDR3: TGTGCCAGCAGTCCGGGAGAAGGCTACAATGAGCAGTTCTTC. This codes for CASSPGEGYNEQFF.

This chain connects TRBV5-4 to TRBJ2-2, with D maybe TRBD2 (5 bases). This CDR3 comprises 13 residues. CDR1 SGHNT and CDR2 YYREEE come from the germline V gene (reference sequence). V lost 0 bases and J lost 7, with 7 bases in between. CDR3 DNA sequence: TGTGCCAGCAGCTTGGCGGCGGGCGGGGAGCTGTTTTTT. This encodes CASSLAAGGELFF.

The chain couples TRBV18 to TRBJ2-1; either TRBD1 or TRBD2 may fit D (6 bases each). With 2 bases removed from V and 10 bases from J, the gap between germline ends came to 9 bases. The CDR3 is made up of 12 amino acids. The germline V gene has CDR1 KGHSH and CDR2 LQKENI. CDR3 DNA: TGTGCCAGCTCACCAAGGGGGGTGGAGCAGTTCTTC. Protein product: CASSPRGVEQFF.